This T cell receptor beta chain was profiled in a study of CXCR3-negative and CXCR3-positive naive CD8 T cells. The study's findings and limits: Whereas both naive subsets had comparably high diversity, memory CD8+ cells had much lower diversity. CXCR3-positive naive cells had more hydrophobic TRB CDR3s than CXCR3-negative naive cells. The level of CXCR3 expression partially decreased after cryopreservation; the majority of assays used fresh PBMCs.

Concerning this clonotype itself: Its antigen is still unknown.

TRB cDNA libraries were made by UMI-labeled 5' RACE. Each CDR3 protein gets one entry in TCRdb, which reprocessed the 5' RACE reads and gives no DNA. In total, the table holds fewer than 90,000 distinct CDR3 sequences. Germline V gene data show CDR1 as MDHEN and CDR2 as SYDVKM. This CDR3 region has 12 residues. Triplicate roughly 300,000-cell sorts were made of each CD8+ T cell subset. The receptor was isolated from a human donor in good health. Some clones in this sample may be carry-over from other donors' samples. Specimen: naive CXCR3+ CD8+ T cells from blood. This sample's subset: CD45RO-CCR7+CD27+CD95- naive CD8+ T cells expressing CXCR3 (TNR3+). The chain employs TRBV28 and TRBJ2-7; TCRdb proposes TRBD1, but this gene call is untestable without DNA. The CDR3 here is CASNPDVGVGYF.